Listed here are 26 T cell receptor beta chains from one sample, sequenced in a study of Graves' ophthalmopathy and Graves' hyperthyroidism. Amplification of TCR beta CDR3 regions used RNA transcripts. In the first round, RT-PCR was carried out with HTBI primers, and a multiplex PCR formed the second round. From the multiplex PCR reads, TCRdb called clonotypes with MiXCR, one entry per CDR3 protein. The sample records about 500,000 distinct CDR3 sequences, approximately 37% being singletons. Input material: peripheral blood or thyroid tissue (not recorded which). The source of these receptors is an adult man with Graves' hyperthyroidism.

This clonotype has ten or more counts. The chain has TRBV24-1 and TRBJ2-7; 9 bases are a match to TRBD1. V was clipped by 3 bases and J by 3 bases; unmatched bases: 5. The germline V gene encodes CDR1 KGHDR and CDR2 SFDVKD. The CDR3 consists of 15 residues. CDR3 nucleotides: TGTGCCACCAGTGATCCCGGGACAGGGAACTACGAGCAGTACTTC. This encodes CATSDPGTGNYEQYF.

This clonotype occurred a few times. The chain has TRBV2 and TRBJ2-3, with D possibly matching TRBD2 (6 bases). Between the trimmed V and J ends, which lost 6 bases and 4 bases, there was a span of 17 bases. The CDR3 runs 15 residues. CDR1 and CDR2 from the germline V gene are SNHLY and FYNNEI. This chain's CDR3 is CASRGGSGGADTQYF. In DNA, the CDR3 is TGTGCCAGCAGGGGAGGTAGCGGCGGTGCAGATACGCAGTATTTT.

CDR3 amino acids: CSVRSGQETQYF. The DNA for the CDR3 is TGCAGCGTTCGGAGCGGTCAAGAGACCCAGTACTTC. This chain connects TRBV29-1 to TRBJ2-5, with TRBD2 as a possible D gene (5 bases). The CDR3 covers 12 residues. V dropped 5 bases and J dropped 2 bases, with 9 bases sitting between them. The germline V gene encodes CDR1 SQVTM and CDR2 ANQGSEA.

This chain links TRBV29-1 with TRBJ2-7; the D gene could be TRBD1 or TRBD2 (5 bases each). V lost 6 bases and J lost 7, with 25 bases in between. Germline V gene data show CDR1 as SQVTM and CDR2 as ANQGSEA. The CDR3 is 15 amino acids. The CDR3 DNA sequence: TGCAGCGTGACTACAGGTCCAAGCTCCTACAATGAGCAGTACTTC. Its protein product is CSVTTGPSSYNEQYF.

This clonotype was recorded a few times. V usage is TRBV6-1 and J usage is TRBJ1-1; D gene unclear. Germline assignment: CDR1 MNHNS and CDR2 SASEGT. The CDR3 consists of 14 residues. Trimming cost V 6 bases and J 0 bases, with 11 bases left between them. In DNA form, the CDR3 reads TGTGCCAGCAGACTCGCACTTTTGAACACTGAAGCTTTCTTT. Amino acid sequence: CASRLALLNTEAFF.

The chain uses TRBV20-1 and TRBJ2-3, with D unclear. Germline values: CDR1 DFQATT, CDR2 SNEGSKA (reference sequence). CDR3 length: 12 residues. Trimming took off 0 bases at V and 7 bases at J, with 8 bases between the two ends. The CDR3 DNA reads as TGCAGTGCTAGAGATGGCCGCAATACGCAGTATTTT. Its translation: CSARDGRNTQYF.

This clonotype was detected ten times or more. J is TRBJ1-5 and V is TRBV19, with TRBD1 as a possible D gene (5 bases). Trimming pared 6 bases from V and 7 bases from J, leaving 16 bases between. CDR3 length equals 14 residues. Germline V gene data show CDR1 as LNHDA and CDR2 as SQIVND (reference sequence). This CDR3 is CASSPASGGQPQHF. The CDR3 DNA reads TGTGCCAGTAGCCCCGCCAGTGGGGGGCAGCCCCAGCATTTT.

Ten or more counts support this clonotype. This CDR3 reads CSVEVTGQGPSNYGYTF. As DNA, the CDR3 is TGCAGCGTTGAAGTAACGGGACAGGGGCCATCTAACTATGGCTACACCTTC. This chain joins TRBV29-1 and TRBJ1-2, with 10 bases lining up with TRBD1. The CDR3 has 17 amino acids. Germline values: CDR1 SQVTM, CDR2 ANQGSEA. J gave up 0 bases and V 1 base, and 8 bases lay outside the gene matches.

The table lists this clonotype with many counts. The chain recombines TRBV24-1 with TRBJ2-3, with TRBD2 as a possible D gene (6 bases). V was trimmed by 4 bases and J by 2 bases, leaving 12 bases between them. The V gene's germline CDR1 is KGHDR and CDR2 SFDVKD. This CDR3 region has 15 residues. This CDR3 reads CATSDRLALTDTQYF. CDR3 nucleotide sequence: TGTGCCACCAGTGACCGTCTAGCGCTCACAGATACGCAGTATTTT.

This clonotype appeared many times. The chain joins TRBV5-1 to TRBJ1-1; D gene unclear. The CDR3 has 14 amino acids. Germline CDR1 is SGHRS and CDR2 is YFSETQ. V was trimmed by 2 bases and J by 6 bases, leaving 14 bases between them. The CDR3 nucleotides are TGCGCCAGCAGCTTTGGAGCTCGGAGGGCTGAAGCTTTCTTT. Translation: CASSFGARRAEAFF.

V gene TRBV19 combines with J gene TRBJ1-2; D ambiguous. In germline, CDR1 is LNHDA, CDR2 SQIVND (reference sequence). Trimming stripped 9 bases from V and 9 bases from J, with 20 bases between. CDR3 length: 13 residues. This chain's CDR3 is CASGIDRSVSYTF. In DNA, the CDR3 is TGTGCCAGCGGTATAGATCGGTCTGTGAGCTACACCTTC.

The chain joins TRBV20-1 to TRBJ2-7; 8 bases are shared with TRBD1. This CDR3 has 14 residues. Germline trimming cut 3 bases from V and 7 bases from J; bases unmatched to any gene: 11. CDR1 is DFQATT, CDR2 SNEGSKA, per germline (reference sequence). Written as DNA, the CDR3 is TGCAGTGCTAGGGGGCAGGGGGCTTACAATGAGCAGTACTTC. Its translation is CSARGQGAYNEQYF.

This clonotype was seen just once. A read error may explain this, as a much larger clone is one base away. The V and J genes are TRBV2 and TRBJ1-5; the D is unclear. Germline CDR1 SNHLY, CDR2 FYNNEI. V dropped 4 bases and J dropped 2 bases, with 15 bases sitting between them. The CDR3 is made up of 16 amino acids. The CDR3 coding sequence is TGTGCCAGCAGTGCTTCTGGGGTTCGAGGCAATCAGCCCCAGCATTTT. Protein sequence: CASSASGVRGNQPQHF.

A remark on this clonotype: A much larger clone differs from this one at a single base, so this may be a read error. This sequence joins TRBV19 and TRBJ1-4; perhaps TRBD1 as D (5 bases). Per germline, CDR1 LNHDA and CDR2 SQIVND (reference sequence). The length of the CDR3 is 14 residues. The CDR3 reads CVSSMEGGDEKLFF. DNA for the CDR3: TGTGTCAGTAGTATGGAAGGAGGGGATGAAAAACTGTTTTTT.

This clonotype showed up just a few times. At one end the junction does not follow the germline gene, possibly because of a read error. The chain is built from TRBV7-9 and TRBJ2-7; 10 bases map to TRBD1. From germline, CDR1 is SEHNR and CDR2 FQNEAQ (reference sequence). The CDR3 totals 14 residues. The CDR3 spells CASSPPGQGLIGPF. The CDR3 nucleotides read TGTGCCAGCAGCCCGCCGGGACAGGGGCTAATCGGCCCTTTC.

The chain employs TRBV15 and TRBJ1-2; no clear D. V dropped 0 bases and J dropped 3 bases, with 11 bases sitting between them. Germline V gives CDR1 LNHNV, CDR2 YYDKDF (reference sequence). The CDR3 contains 15 residues. CDR3 residues: CATSRDQVIYYGYTF. In DNA form, the CDR3 reads TGTGCCACCAGCAGAGATCAGGTTATATACTATGGCTACACCTTC.

The rearrangement joins TRBV12-3 or TRBV12-4 to TRBJ1-2; 10 bases match TRBD1. The J segment lost 12 bases and the V segment lost 2 bases, leaving 12 bases of the junction unmatched. The CDR3 is 15 residues long. CDR3: CASSLLLGGTGDHTF. CDR3 DNA sequence: TGTGCCAGCAGTTTACTTTTGGGGGGGACAGGGGACCACACCTTC.

This clonotype was picked up a small number of times. The V and J genes are TRBV2 and TRBJ2-2; TRBD2 is a possible D gene (7 bases). The CDR3 extends over 16 amino acids. The germline CDR1 and CDR2 sequences are SNHLY and FYNNEI. V lost 7 bases and J 6 bases, leaving 21 bases between the germline ends. CDR3 in DNA: TGTGCCAGCACCCCCTGGGGGGGGGCTGGGGCCGGGGAGCTGTTTTTT. Amino acid sequence: CASTPWGGAGAGELFF.

The chain employs TRBV29-1 and TRBJ1-2, with 10 bases matching TRBD1. Germline V gene data show CDR1 as SQVTM and CDR2 as ANQGSEA. The V and J ends lost 3 bases and 0 bases, in that order; junction bases with no gene match: 1. The CDR3 loop spans 14 amino acids. This CDR3 is CSVDGQGANYGYTF. CDR3 DNA sequence: TGCAGCGTTGACGGACAGGGGGCTAACTATGGCTACACCTTC.

Turning to this clonotype: The junction differs from germline at one of its ends, possibly a read error. The gene calls are TRBV7-9 and TRBJ1-6; TRBD1 matches at 7 bases. Per the germline V gene, CDR1 is SEHNR and CDR2 is FQNEAQ (reference sequence). This CDR3 has 16 residues. The CDR3, as DNA: TGTGCCAGCAGCCACGGACTGGGACAGCTAAATTCACCCCTCCACTTC. Translating it yields CASSHGLGQLNSPLHF.

This clonotype was detected ten times or more. The chain recombines TRBV7-6 with TRBJ1-2; perhaps TRBD1 as D (6 bases). CDR3 length: 13 residues. Trimming cost V 1 base and J 7 bases, with 10 bases left between them. Germline CDR1 SGHVS, CDR2 FNYEAQ. The CDR3 bases are TGTGCCAGCAGCTTAGACAGGGATTTTGGCTACACCTTC. Translation gives CASSLDRDFGYTF.

This clonotype was counted ten times or more. The J gene is TRBJ1-2, the V gene TRBV25-1, with 9 bases matching TRBD1. Per the germline V gene, CDR1 is MGHDK and CDR2 is SYGVNS. The CDR3 runs 15 residues. The V gene end was trimmed by 3 bases and the J gene end by 3 bases; junction bases not matched to a gene: 5. Written as DNA, the CDR3 is TGTGCCAGCAGTGAGAGTGGACAGGGGTACTATGGCTACACCTTC. It encodes CASSESGQGYYGYTF.

The chain couples TRBV27 to TRBJ2-5, with a possible D match to TRBD2 (6 bases). Trimming pared 6 bases from V and 2 bases from J, leaving 16 bases between. From germline, CDR1 is MNHEY and CDR2 SMNVEV (reference sequence). CDR3 size: 15 residues. For the CDR3, the DNA is TGTGCCAGCAGGGGGGTGGGCGGGACTCAAGAGACCCAGTACTTC. This encodes CASRGVGGTQETQYF.

The sample holds many counts of this clonotype. V and J are TRBV2 and TRBJ2-7; TRBD1 matches 9 bases. The CDR3 has 15 residues. Per the germline V gene, CDR1 is SNHLY and CDR2 is FYNNEI. With 9 bases clipped from V and 2 bases from J, the junction kept 11 bases outside the gene matches. The CDR3 loop is CASYAIGQGTYEQYF. The CDR3 DNA reads TGTGCCAGTTATGCCATCGGACAGGGGACCTACGAGCAGTACTTC.

This clonotype was observed at least ten times. The gene calls are TRBV2 and TRBJ1-1; 10 bases are shared with TRBD1. The J segment lost 5 bases and the V segment lost 7 bases, leaving 7 bases of the junction unmatched. The CDR3 covers 14 residues. Germline V gene data show CDR1 as SNHLY and CDR2 as FYNNEI. For the CDR3, the DNA is TGTGCCAGCATCCGGGACAGGGGACAAACTGAAGCTTTCTTT. It is translated as CASIRDRGQTEAFF.

This clonotype was recorded at least ten times. The chain recombines TRBV5-1 with TRBJ1-1; no reliable D call. Between the trimmed V and J ends, which lost 3 bases and 7 bases, there was a span of 13 bases. The V gene's germline CDR1 is SGHRS and CDR2 YFSETQ. The CDR3 runs 13 residues. The CDR3 DNA follows: TGCGCCAGCAGCTACTCGCCGCTACGTGAAGCTTTCTTT. It is translated as CASSYSPLREAFF.